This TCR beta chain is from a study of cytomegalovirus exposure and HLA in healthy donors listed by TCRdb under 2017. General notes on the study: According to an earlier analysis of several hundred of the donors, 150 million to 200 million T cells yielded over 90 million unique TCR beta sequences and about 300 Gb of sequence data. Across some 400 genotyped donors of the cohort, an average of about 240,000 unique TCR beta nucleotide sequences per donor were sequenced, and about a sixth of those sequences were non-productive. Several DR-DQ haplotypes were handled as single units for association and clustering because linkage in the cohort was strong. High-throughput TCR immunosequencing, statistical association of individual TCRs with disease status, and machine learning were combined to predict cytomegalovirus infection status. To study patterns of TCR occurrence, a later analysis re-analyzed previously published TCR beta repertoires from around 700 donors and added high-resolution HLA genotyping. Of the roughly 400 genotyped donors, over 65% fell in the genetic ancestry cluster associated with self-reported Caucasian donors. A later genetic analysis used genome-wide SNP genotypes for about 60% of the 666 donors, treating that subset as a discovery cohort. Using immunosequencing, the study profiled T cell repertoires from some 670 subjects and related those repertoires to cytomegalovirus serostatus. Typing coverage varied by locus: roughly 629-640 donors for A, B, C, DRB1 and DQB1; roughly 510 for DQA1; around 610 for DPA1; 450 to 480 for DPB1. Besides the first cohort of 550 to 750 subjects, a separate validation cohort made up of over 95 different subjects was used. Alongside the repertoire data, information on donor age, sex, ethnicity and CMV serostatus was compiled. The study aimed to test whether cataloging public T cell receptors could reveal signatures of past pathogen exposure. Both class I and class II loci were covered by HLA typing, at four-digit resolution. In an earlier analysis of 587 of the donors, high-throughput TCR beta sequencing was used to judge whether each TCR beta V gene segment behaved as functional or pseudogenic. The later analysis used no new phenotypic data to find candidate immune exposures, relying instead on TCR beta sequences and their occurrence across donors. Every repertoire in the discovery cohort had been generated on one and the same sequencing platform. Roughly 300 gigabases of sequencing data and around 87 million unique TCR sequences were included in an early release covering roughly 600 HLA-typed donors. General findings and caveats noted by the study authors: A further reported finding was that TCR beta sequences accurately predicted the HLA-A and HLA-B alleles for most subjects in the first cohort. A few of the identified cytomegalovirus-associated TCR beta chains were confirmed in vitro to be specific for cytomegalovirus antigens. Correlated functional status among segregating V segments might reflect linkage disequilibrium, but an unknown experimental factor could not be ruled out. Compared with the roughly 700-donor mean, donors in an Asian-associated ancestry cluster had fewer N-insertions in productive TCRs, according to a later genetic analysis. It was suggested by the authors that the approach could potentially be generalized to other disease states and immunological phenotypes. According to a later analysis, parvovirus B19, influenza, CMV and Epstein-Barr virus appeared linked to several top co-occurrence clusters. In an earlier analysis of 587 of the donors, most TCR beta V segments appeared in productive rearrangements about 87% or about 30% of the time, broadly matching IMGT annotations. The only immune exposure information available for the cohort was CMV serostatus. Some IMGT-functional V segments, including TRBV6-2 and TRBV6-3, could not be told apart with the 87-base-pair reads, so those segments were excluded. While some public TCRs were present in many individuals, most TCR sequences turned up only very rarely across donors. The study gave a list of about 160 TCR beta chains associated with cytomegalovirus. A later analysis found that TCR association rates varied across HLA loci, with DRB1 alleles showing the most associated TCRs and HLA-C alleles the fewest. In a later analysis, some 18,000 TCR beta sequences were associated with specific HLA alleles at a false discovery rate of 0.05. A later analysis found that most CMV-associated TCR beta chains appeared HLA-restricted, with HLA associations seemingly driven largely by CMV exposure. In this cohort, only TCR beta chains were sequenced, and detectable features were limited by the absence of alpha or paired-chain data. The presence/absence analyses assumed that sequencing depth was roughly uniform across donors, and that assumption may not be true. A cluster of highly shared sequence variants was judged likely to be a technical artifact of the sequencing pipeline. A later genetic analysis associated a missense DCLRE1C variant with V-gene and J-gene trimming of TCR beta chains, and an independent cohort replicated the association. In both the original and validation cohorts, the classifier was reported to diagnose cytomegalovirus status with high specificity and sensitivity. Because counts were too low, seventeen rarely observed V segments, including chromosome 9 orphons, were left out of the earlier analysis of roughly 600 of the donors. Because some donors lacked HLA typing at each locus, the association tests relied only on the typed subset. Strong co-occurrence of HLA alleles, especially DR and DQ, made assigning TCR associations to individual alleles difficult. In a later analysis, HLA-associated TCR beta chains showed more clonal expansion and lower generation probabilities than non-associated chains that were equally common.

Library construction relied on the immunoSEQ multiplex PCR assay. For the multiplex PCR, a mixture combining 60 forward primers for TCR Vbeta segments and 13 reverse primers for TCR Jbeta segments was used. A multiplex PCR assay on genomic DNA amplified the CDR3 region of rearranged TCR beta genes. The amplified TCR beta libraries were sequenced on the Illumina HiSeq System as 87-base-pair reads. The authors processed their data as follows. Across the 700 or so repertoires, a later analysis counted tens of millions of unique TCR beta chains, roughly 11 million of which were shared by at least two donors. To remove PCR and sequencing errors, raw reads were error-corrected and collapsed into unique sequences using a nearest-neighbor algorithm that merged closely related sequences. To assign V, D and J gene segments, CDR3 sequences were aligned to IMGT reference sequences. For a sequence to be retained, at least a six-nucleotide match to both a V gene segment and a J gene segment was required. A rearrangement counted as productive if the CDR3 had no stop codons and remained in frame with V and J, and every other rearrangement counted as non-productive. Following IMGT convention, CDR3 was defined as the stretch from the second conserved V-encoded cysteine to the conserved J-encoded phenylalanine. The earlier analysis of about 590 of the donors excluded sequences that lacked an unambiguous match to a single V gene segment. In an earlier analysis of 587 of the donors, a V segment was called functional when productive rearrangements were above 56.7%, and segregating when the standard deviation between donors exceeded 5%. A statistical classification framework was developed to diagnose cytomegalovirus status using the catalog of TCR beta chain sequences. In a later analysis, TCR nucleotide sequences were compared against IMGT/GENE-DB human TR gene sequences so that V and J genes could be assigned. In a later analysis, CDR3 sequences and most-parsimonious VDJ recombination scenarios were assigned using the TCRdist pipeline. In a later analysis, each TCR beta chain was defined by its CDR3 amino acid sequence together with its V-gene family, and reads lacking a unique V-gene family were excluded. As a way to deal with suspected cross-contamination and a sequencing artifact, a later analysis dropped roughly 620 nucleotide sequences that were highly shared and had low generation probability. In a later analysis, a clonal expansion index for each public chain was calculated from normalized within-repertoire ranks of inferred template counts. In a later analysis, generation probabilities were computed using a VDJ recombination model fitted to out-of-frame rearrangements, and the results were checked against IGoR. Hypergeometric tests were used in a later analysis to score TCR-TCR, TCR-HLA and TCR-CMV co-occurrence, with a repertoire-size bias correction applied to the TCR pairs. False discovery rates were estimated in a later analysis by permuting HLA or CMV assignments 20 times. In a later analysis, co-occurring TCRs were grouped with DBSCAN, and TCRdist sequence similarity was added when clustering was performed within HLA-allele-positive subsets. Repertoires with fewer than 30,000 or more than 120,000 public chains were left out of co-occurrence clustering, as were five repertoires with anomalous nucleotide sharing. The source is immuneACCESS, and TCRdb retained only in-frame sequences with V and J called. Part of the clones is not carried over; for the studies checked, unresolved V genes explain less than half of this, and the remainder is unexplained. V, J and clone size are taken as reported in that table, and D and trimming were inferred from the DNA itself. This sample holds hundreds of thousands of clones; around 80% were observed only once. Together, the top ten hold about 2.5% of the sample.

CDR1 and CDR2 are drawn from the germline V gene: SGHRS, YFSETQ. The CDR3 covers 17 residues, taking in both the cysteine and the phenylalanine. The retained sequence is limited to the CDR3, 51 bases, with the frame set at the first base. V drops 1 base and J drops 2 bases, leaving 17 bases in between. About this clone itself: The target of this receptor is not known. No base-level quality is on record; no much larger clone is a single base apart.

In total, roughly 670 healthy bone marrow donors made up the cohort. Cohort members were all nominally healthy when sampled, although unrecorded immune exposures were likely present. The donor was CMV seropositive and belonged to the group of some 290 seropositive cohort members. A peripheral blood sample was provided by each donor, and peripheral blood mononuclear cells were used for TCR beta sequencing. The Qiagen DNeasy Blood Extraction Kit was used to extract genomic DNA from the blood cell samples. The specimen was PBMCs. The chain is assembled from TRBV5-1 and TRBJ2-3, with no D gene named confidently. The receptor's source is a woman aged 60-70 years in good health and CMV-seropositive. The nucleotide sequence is TGCGCCAGCAGCTTGTCTGTCCGCGGCAGAGCCACAGATACGCAGTATTTT. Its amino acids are CASSLSVRGRATDTQYF.